Listed here are 19 T cell receptor beta chains from one sample, sequenced in a study of cytomegalovirus exposure and HLA in healthy donors. In the PCR, 60 Vbeta and 13 Jbeta primers were used. Using immunoSEQ multiplex PCR, the repertoire was profiled, and TCRdb retains in-frame clones only, with some absent. The table lists under 200,000 clones, around three quarters of them singletons. The sample taken for sequencing was PBMCs. The source of these receptors is a woman aged 40 to 50 in good health and CMV-seronegative.

The chain joins TRBV6-1 to TRBJ2-4; 9 nucleotides match TRBD2. This CDR3 spans 18 amino acids. CDR1 is MNHNS, CDR2 SASEGT, per germline. J gave up 0 bases and V 4 bases, and 10 bases lay outside the gene matches. CDR3 nucleotides: TGTGCCAGCAGTGGGACTAGCGACAACCTCCTAGCCAAAAACATTCAGTACTTC. This encodes CASSGTSDNLLAKNIQYF.

This clone has only one observation. This chain links TRBV5-1 with TRBJ2-1; 8 bases agree with TRBD2. V gave up 2 bases and J gave up 2 bases; unmatched junction bases: 9. Germline CDR1 SGHRS, CDR2 YFSETQ. The CDR3 is 17 residues long. The CDR3: CASSFTAGVGPYNEQFF. The CDR3 DNA sequence: TGCGCCAGCAGCTTCACAGCGGGGGTCGGTCCCTACAATGAGCAGTTCTTC.

The genes are TRBV5-1 and TRBJ2-5; TRBD2 matches 10 bases. Germline trimming cut 7 bases from V and 4 bases from J; bases unmatched to any gene: 7. The CDR3 length is 14 residues. Germline V lookup: CDR1 SGHRS, CDR2 YFSETQ. CDR3 bases: TGCGCCAGCTGCCCGGCTAGCGGGGGAGAGACCCAGTACTTC. Amino acids: CASCPASGGETQYF.

For the CDR3, the DNA is TGTGCCATCAGTGAGCCACGGGAGCGGGGCGCTAGCTACGAGCAGTACTTC. It specifies CAISEPRERGASYEQYF. This chain joins TRBV10-3 and TRBJ2-7; 7 positions match TRBD2. V trimming: 2 bases; J trimming: 3 bases; junction bases outside the gene matches: 13. Per germline, CDR1 ENHRY and CDR2 SYGVKD. The CDR3 covers 17 residues.

This chain connects TRBV29-1 to TRBJ2-3, with 8 bases matching TRBD1. CDR1 and CDR2 from the germline V gene are SQVTM and ANQGSEA. Germline trimming cut 3 bases from V and 4 bases from J; bases unmatched to any gene: 12. This CDR3 has 16 residues. CDR3 sequence reads: CSVEEWAGGRSDTQYF. DNA of the CDR3: TGCAGCGTTGAGGAATGGGCAGGGGGCAGATCAGATACGCAGTATTTT.

Only a few counts were recorded for this clone. This chain links TRBV10-3 with TRBJ1-1, with 11 bases that match TRBD1. This CDR3 is 13 amino acids long. Germline loops: CDR1 ENHRY, CDR2 SYGVKD. J gave up 3 bases and V 6 bases, and 0 bases lay outside the gene matches. The CDR3 spells CAIRGQGDTEAFF. The CDR3 region has the DNA TGTGCCATCAGGGGACAGGGGGACACTGAAGCTTTCTTT.

The chain carries TRBV9 and TRBJ2-3; 8 bases line up with TRBD1. CDR3 length equals 16 residues. Germline lookup yields CDR1 SGDLS and CDR2 YYNGEE. J was trimmed by 6 bases and V by 4 bases; bases with no gene match: 13. CDR3 nucleotide sequence: TGTGCCAGCAGCACCCGGACAGGGTCCCAGATTGATACGCAGTATTTT. Protein sequence: CASSTRTGSQIDTQYF.

V is TRBV7-2 and J is TRBJ1-2; D is unresolved. Germline V gives CDR1 SGHTA, CDR2 FQGNSA. There are 13 residues in the CDR3. The V end lost 0 bases, the J end lost 7 bases, and 9 bases lay between the germline ends. CDR3 DNA sequence: TGTGCCAGCAGCTTAGCGACTGAACGTGGCTACACCTTC. Translating it yields CASSLATERGYTF.

This chain links TRBV7-9 with TRBJ2-5; the D gene is possibly TRBD2 (5 bases). This CDR3 has 14 amino acids. Looked up from germline, CDR1 is SEHNR and CDR2 is FQNEAQ (reference sequence). The V end was cut by 6 bases, the J end by 5 bases, with 16 bases between. The CDR3 DNA follows: TGTGCCAGCAGGGTGAGCGGCGGCGAGGAGACCCAGTACTTC. It yields the protein CASRVSGGEETQYF.

This clone has more than one count but fewer than ten. The rearrangement links TRBV6-1 to TRBJ2-1; TRBD2 matches 8 bases. CDR3 length: 15 amino acids. J was trimmed by 5 bases and V by 6 bases; bases with no gene match: 9. Germline CDR1 reads MNHNS; CDR2 reads SASEGT. The CDR3 DNA sequence: TGTGCCAGCAGCAGCGGGGGTCCACCTAACAATGAGCAGTTCTTC. This gives the protein CASSSGGPPNNEQFF.

This clone showed up just once. The CDR3 sequence: CASSPGQGGLTNTEAFF. The CDR3 coding sequence is TGTGCCAGCAGCCCCGGACAGGGGGGACTTACGAACACTGAAGCTTTCTTT. This sequence joins TRBV14 and TRBJ1-1; 10 bases match TRBD1. Germline V gene lookup returns CDR1 SGHDN and CDR2 FVKESK. This CDR3 region has 17 residues. J gave up 1 base and V 4 bases, and 9 bases lay outside the gene matches.

The chain carries TRBV9 and TRBJ2-1; 11 bases align to TRBD2. Germline V lookup: CDR1 SGDLS, CDR2 YYNGEE. This CDR3 is 16 amino acids long. Unmatched junction bases numbered 6, after V lost 0 bases and J lost 7 bases. CDR3 amino acids: CASSVATRTSGNEQFF. The CDR3 coding sequence is TGTGCCAGCAGCGTAGCTACAAGGACTAGCGGGAATGAGCAGTTCTTC.

The chain employs TRBV4-3 and TRBJ1-3; tentative D call: TRBD1 (6 bases). The length of the CDR3 is 14 residues. Germline CDR1 reads LGHNA; CDR2 reads YSLEER. V was shortened by 3 bases and J by 7 bases, with 13 bases between the two germline ends. DNA for the CDR3: TGCGCCAGCAGCCAGAACAGGGTTGGCAACACCATATATTTT. The encoded protein is CASSQNRVGNTIYF.

This clone has just one count. The J gene is TRBJ1-1, the V gene TRBV5-1; 9 bases line up with TRBD1. The CDR3 has 15 amino acids. J gave up 5 bases and V 4 bases, and 9 bases lay outside the gene matches. CDR1 and CDR2 (germline): SGHRS, YFSETQ. The CDR3 is CASSSGTGGGTEAFF. CDR3 bases: TGCGCCAGCAGCAGTGGAACAGGGGGCGGTACTGAAGCTTTCTTT.

The chain couples TRBV19 to TRBJ1-1, with TRBD1 identical over 9 bases. Losses at the gene ends were 6 bases for V and 1 base for J; bases not matched to a gene: 9. Germline-derived CDR1 and CDR2 are LNHDA and SQIVND (reference sequence). CDR3 length equals 16 residues. The CDR3 region is CASRTRQGERNTEAFF. The DNA of the CDR3 is TGTGCCAGTAGAACTCGACAGGGGGAAAGGAACACTGAAGCTTTCTTT.

This clone came up a few times. This rearrangement joins TRBV9 to TRBJ1-1; no clear D gene. Trimming cost V 4 bases and J 6 bases, with 13 bases left between them. Looked up from germline, CDR1 is SGDLS and CDR2 is YYNGEE. This CDR3 is 13 amino acids long. The CDR3: CASSLREGAEAFF. CDR3 DNA sequence: TGTGCCAGCAGCCTACGGGAGGGCGCTGAAGCTTTCTTT.

The chain uses TRBV18 and TRBJ2-1, with a possible D match to TRBD2 (6 bases). This CDR3 comprises 16 residues. Germline CDR1 is KGHSH and CDR2 is LQKENI. V lost 3 bases and J lost 5, with 17 bases in between. CDR3 sequence reads: CASSPNRGYKNNEQFF. CDR3 DNA: TGTGCCAGCTCACCTAACCGGGGGTACAAAAACAATGAGCAGTTCTTC. Variable domain in full (rest from reference TRBV18 and TRBJ2-1): NAGVMQNPRHLVRRRGQEARLRCSPMKGHSHVYWYRQLPEEGLKFMVYLQKENIIDESGMPKERFSAEFPKEGPSILRIQQVVRGDSAAYFCASSPNRGYKNNEQFFGPGTRLTVL.

The V and J genes are TRBV2 and TRBJ2-5, with TRBD1 matching 8 bases. This CDR3 has 15 amino acids. CDR1 is SNHLY, CDR2 FYNNEI, per germline. The trim removed 7 bases at V and 0 bases at J, leaving 7 bases unmatched. CDR3: CASTLDRADQETQYF. Here the CDR3 DNA reads TGTGCCAGCACCCTGGACAGGGCGGACCAAGAGACCCAGTACTTC.

In nucleotides, the CDR3 is TGTGCCAGCAGTTCACAGGCGCATAATTCACCCCTCCACTTT. This translates into CASSSQAHNSPLHF. The chain employs TRBV6-5 and TRBJ1-6, with TRBD1 as a possible D gene (5 bases). This CDR3 has 14 amino acids. The germline V gene has CDR1 MNHEY and CDR2 SVGAGI. The V end was cut by 4 bases, the J end by 5 bases, with 9 bases between.